This T cell receptor beta chain was documented in a study of tumor-infiltrating lymphocytes in oesophageal squamous cell carcinoma. This clonotype was recorded many times. TCRdb re-called the PCR reads with MiXCR, one entry per CDR3 protein. The sample carries several thousand distinct CDR3 sequences, around 15% recorded once. Germline CDR1 KGHDR, CDR2 SFDVKD. This CDR3 region has 11 residues. The V gene lost 0 bases and the J gene lost 8 bases, with 3 bases spanning the gap. Sequenced input: esophageal tumor tissue. This chain connects TRBV24-1 to TRBJ1-1; D gene uncertain. This clonotype originated in a male donor with esophageal squamous cell carcinoma. CDR3 sequence (DNA): TGTGCCACCAGTGATTTGCGGGAAGCTTTCTTT. Translating it yields CATSDLREAFF.